Sequencing of this T cell receptor beta chain was carried out in a study of T cells in tuberculosis. At the level of the study: CD1B tetramers identified T cells specific for mycobacterial lipid GMM.

TCRdb's copy holds only in-frame clones and misses some; the assay was immunoSEQ multiplex PCR. The sample includes around 38,000 clones, approximately 93% of them seen just once. From germline, CDR1 is LNHNV and CDR2 YYDKDF (reference sequence). There are 14 residues in the CDR3. The V and J ends lost 0 bases and 0 bases respectively, with 3 bases between them. The study's findings and limits: A GMM-specific repertoire classifier reached roughly 87% accuracy, AUROC approximately 0.93.

Notes on this clone: Its antigen is not identified.

At study entry, adolescents had tuberculin skin tests and IGRA screening. Unsorted cryopreserved PBMC were sequenced, averaging roughly 100,000 T cells per clinical donor. This rearrangement joins TRBV15 to TRBJ1-5; D is undetermined. This TCR was recovered from a donor between 10 and 29 years old with latent tuberculosis or without tuberculosis infection. Sequenced sample: PBMCs. The CDR3 region is CATSRDYSNQPQHF. In DNA form, the CDR3 reads TGTGCCACCAGCAGAGATTATAGCAATCAGCCCCAGCATTTT. Based on the CDR3 plus reference TRBV15 and TRBJ1-5, the full variable domain is DAMVIQNPRYQVTQFGKPVTLSCSQTLNHNVMYWYQQKSSQAPKLLFHYYDKDFNNEADTPDNFQSRRPNTSFCFLDIRSPGLGDTAMYLCATSRDYSNQPQHFGDGTRLSIL.